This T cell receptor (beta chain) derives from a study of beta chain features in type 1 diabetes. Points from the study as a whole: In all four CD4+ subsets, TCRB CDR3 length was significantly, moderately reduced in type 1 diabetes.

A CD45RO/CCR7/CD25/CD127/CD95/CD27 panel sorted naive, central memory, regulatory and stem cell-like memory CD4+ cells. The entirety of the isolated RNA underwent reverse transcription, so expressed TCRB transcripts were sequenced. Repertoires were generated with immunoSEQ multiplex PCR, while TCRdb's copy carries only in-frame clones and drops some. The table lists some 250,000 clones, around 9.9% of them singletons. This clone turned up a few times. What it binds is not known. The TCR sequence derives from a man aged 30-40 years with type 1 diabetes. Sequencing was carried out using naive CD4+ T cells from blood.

CDR3 loop: CASSPPTDQETQYF. In DNA, the CDR3 is TGTGCCAGCTCACCACCGACAGACCAAGAGACCCAGTACTTC. The chain joins TRBV18 to TRBJ2-5, with D possibly TRBD1 on 5 matching bases. The CDR3 extends over 14 amino acids. V was pared by 0 bases and J by 0 bases, with 5 bases between. The germline gives CDR1 KGHSH, CDR2 LQKENI.